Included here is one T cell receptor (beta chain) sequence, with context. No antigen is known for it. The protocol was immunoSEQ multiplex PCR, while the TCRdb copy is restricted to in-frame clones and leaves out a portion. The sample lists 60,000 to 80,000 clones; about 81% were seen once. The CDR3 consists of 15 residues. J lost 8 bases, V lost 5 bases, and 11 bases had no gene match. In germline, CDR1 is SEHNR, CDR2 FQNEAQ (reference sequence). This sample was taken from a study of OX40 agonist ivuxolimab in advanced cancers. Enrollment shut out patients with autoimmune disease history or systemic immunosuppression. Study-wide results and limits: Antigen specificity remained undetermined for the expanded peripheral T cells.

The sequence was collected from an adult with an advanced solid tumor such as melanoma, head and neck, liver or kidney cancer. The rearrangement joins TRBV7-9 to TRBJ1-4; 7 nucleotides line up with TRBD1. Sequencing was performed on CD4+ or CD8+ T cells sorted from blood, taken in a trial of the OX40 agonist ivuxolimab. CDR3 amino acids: CASSRRGGADEKLFF. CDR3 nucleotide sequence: TGTGCCAGCAGCCGGCGAGGGGGCGCCGACGAAAAACTGTTTTTT.